Below, one T cell receptor beta chain is given with its context. Its cognate antigen is unknown. Scientists recovered RNA and DNA together from roughly 21-30 mg of unsorted bulk tissue. The patients lived with chronic HBV infection and had not yet received any treatment. Five distinct regions per tumor were sampled. Uniformly, tumor samples exhibited a viable tumor cell fraction exceeding 80%. The record originates from a study of tumor-infiltrating lymphocytes in primary liver carcinoma. Whole-study findings and limits: Appearing in all five tumor regions was true of only about 7.5-25% of top clones.

Germline V gives CDR1 SGHDN, CDR2 FVKESK. This CDR3 region has 17 residues. V trimming: 0 bases; J trimming: 10 bases; junction bases outside the gene matches: 8. A constant-region primer served to make TCR beta cDNA from about 530 ng total RNA. Sequencing libraries for TCR beta derived from three nested multiplex PCR rounds that used slightly modified ARM-PCR. A C-beta reverse primer and TRBV1-TRBV30 forward primers served in each of the first two PCR rounds, at approximately 10 cycles apiece. TCRdb re-called the multiplex PCR reads through MiXCR, storing one row per CDR3 protein. The sample comprises 100,000 to 150,000 distinct CDR3 sequences, around 60% of which are singletons, and approximately 8.9% rests with the top ten.

The clonotype originates from an older woman with primary liver carcinoma and hepatitis B virus infection. V is TRBV14 and J is TRBJ2-1; TRBD2 matches 14 bases. Sample: liver tumor tissue from sampling region 3. Subset described: tumor region T3, left-lateral pole. CDR3 loop: CASSQEGGTSGRGEQFF. In DNA, the CDR3 is TGTGCCAGCAGCCAAGAAGGCGGGACTAGCGGGAGAGGCGAGCAGTTCTTC.